Each of the 4 T cell receptor beta chains below was sequenced from the same sample in a study of blood T cell repertoires in COVID-19. Some clones are missing from TCRdb's copy, which holds only in-frame ones; the method was immunoSEQ multiplex PCR. The table includes around 310,000 clones, about 91% detected once. The source material was PBMCs or T cells enriched from blood (not recorded which). Every receptor here comes from a woman aged 40-49 years who had recovered from COVID-19.

This chain uses TRBV5-1 with TRBJ2-5, with D possibly TRBD2 on 6 matching bases. The CDR3 length is 14 residues. Trimming cost V 9 bases and J 3 bases, with 18 bases left between them. Per germline, CDR1 SGHRS and CDR2 YFSETQ. CDR3 protein: CATSRGTLKETQYF. In DNA form, the CDR3 reads TGCGCCACCAGTCGCGGGACTCTTAAAGAGACCCAGTACTTC. Combining the CDR3 with reference TRBV5-1 and TRBJ2-5 gives the whole variable domain KAGVTQTPRYLIKTRGQQVTLSCSPISGHRSVSWYQQTPGQGLQFLFEYFSETQRNKGNFPGRFSGRQFSNSRSEMNVSTLELGDSALYLCATSRGTLKETQYFGPGTRLLVL.

The chain combines TRBV10-1 with TRBJ1-3; 8 bases are a match to TRBD1. V dropped 9 bases and J dropped 0; count of bases not matched to a gene: 10. The germline gives CDR1 WNHNN, CDR2 SYGVQD (reference sequence). The CDR3 has 16 residues. CDR3 amino acids: CASSGDRGLSGNTIYF. DNA of the CDR3: TGCGCCAGTTCGGGTGACAGGGGACTCTCTGGAAACACCATATATTTT.

The chain joins TRBV5-1 to TRBJ1-1; D is perhaps TRBD1 (6 bases). V was shortened by 0 bases and J by 4 bases, with 10 bases between the two germline ends. Looked up from germline, CDR1 is SGHRS and CDR2 is YFSETQ. The CDR3 totals 14 residues. CDR3 sequence reads: CASSLGPGATEAFF. The CDR3 DNA sequence: TGCGCCAGCAGCTTGGGCCCAGGGGCCACTGAAGCTTTCTTT.

This chain uses TRBV10-1 with TRBJ1-2, with D possibly being TRBD1 (6 bases). V gave up 7 bases and J gave up 0 bases, with 9 bases separating them. The CDR3 contains 13 residues. Germline CDR1 reads WNHNN; CDR2 reads SYGVQD (reference sequence). The CDR3 reads CASKDRSNYGYTF. The CDR3 DNA follows: TGCGCCAGCAAGGACAGATCTAACTATGGCTACACCTTC.